This T cell receptor (beta chain) was identified during a study of cytomegalovirus exposure and HLA in healthy donors. The CDR3 contains 16 residues. V was clipped by 2 bases and J by 4 bases, with 15 bases between them. Germline V lookup: CDR1 MNHNS, CDR2 SASEGT. Study outcomes and limitations: Subsequent analysis of the 110 or so validation repertoires found a tendency for first-cohort TCR clusters to co-occur. In vitro testing confirmed a few CMV-associated chains as specific for CMV antigens.

Clones were sequenced by immunoSEQ multiplex PCR, and TCRdb holds only the in-frame ones, with some missing. The table records more than 95,000 clones, approximately 89% of them present only once. The validation cohort, a group of 90 to 150 subjects, included the donors and was separate from the approximately 650-subject first cohort. Concerning this clone: Its antigen is as yet unknown.

The receptor comes from a young man in good health and CMV-seronegative. Sequencing was done on a sample of PBMCs. The chain has TRBV6-1 and TRBJ2-1; possible D gene TRBD2, 5 bases. In nucleotides, the CDR3 is TGTGCCAGCAGTGAATCCGGCCGGGGATTTTACAATGAGCAGTTCTTC. Translated, it gives CASSESGRGFYNEQFF.